This T cell receptor beta chain emerged from a study of blood T cell repertoires in COVID-19. Germline V CDR1 and CDR2: KGHSH, LQKENI. V gave up 3 bases and J gave up 3 bases, with 15 bases separating them. This CDR3 region has 16 residues. The data were produced by immunoSEQ multiplex PCR, yet TCRdb's version contains in-frame clones alone and is incomplete. The repertoire holds 200,000 to 300,000 clones, with approximately 80% as singletons. The chain recombines TRBV18 with TRBJ1-5; D uncertain. This receptor was taken from a woman older than 75 with acute or convalescent COVID-19. Sequenced input: peripheral blood. CDR3 residues: CASSPYTVVNNQPQHF. The CDR3 bases are TGTGCCAGCTCACCGTATACAGTGGTGAACAATCAGCCCCAGCATTTT.